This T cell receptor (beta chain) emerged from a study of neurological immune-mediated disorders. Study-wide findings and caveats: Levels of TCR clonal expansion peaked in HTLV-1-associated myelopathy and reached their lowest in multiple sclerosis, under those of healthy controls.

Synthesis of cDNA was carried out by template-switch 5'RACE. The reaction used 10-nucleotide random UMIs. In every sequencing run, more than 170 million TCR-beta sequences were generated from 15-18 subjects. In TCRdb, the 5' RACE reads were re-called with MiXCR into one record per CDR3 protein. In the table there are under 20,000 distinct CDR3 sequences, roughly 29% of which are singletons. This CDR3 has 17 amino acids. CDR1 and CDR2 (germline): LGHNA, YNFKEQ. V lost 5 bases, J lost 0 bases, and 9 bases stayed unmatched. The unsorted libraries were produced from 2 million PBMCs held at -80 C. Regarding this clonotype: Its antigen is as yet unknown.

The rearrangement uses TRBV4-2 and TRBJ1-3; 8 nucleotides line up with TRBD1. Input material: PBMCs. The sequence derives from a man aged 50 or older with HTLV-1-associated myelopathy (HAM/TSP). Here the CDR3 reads CASSAQTGAPSGNTIYF. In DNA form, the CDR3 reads TGTGCCAGCAGCGCCCAGACAGGGGCCCCCTCTGGAAACACCATATATTTT.